Included here is one T cell receptor beta chain sequence, with context. TCRdb keeps only in-frame clones here, not all; method: immunoSEQ multiplex PCR. Of approximately 93,000 clones in the sample, around 93% were seen once. The source of the sample is a study of T cell changes during pregnancy in multiple sclerosis. CDR3 size: 17 residues. The V gene end was trimmed by 3 bases and the J gene end by 1 base; junction bases not matched to a gene: 7. Germline assignment: CDR1 ENHRY and CDR2 SYGVKD. This chain joins TRBV10-3 and TRBJ2-5, with TRBD2 matching 11 bases. This TCR was sampled from a female donor with multiple sclerosis, enrolled in a pregnancy study. The sequencing used peripheral blood, collected before pregnancy. DNA for the CDR3: TGTGCCATCAGTGAATCTCTAGCGGGGGGCCCCCAAGAGACCCAGTACTTC. This encodes CAISESLAGGPQETQYF.